This T cell receptor beta chain was found in a study of T cell changes during pregnancy in multiple sclerosis. The junction had 2 bases not matched to a gene; V was cut back by 4 bases and J by 1 base. The CDR3 contains 16 residues. Germline V CDR1 and CDR2: SGHTS, YDEGEE. Sequencing was performed with immunoSEQ multiplex PCR; in TCRdb, only in-frame clones are kept and a portion is missing. There are tens of thousands of clones in the sample; more than 75% occur only once, and approximately 13% lies in the top ten. This receptor was identified in a female donor in good health, enrolled as a control in a pregnancy study. The rearrangement links TRBV5-8 to TRBJ2-1, with 13 bases identical to TRBD2. Specimen: CD8+ T cells from peripheral blood mononuclear cells, collected in the first trimester of pregnancy. The CDR3 nucleotides are TGTGCCAGCAGCCCGGGACTAGCGGGATCCTACAATGAGCAGTTCTTC. As protein: CASSPGLAGSYNEQFF.